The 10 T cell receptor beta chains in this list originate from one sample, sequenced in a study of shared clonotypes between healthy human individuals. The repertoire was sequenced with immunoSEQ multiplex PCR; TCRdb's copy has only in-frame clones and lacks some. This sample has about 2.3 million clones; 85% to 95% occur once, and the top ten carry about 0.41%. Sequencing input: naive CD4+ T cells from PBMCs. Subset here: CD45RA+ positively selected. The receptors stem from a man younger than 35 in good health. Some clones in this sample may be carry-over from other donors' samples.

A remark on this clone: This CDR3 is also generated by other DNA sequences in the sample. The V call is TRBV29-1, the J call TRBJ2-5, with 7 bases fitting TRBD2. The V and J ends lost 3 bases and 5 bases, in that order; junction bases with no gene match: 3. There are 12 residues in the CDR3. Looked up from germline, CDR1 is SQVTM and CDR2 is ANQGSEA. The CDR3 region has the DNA TGCAGCGTTGACCCCGGGGGGGAGACCCAGTACTTC. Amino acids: CSVDPGGETQYF.

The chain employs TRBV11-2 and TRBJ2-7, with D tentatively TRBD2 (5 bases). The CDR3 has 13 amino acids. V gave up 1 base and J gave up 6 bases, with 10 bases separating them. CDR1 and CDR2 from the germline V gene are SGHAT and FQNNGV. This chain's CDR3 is CASSLGVGVEQYF. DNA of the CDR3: TGTGCCAGCAGCTTAGGCGTCGGGGTCGAGCAGTACTTC.

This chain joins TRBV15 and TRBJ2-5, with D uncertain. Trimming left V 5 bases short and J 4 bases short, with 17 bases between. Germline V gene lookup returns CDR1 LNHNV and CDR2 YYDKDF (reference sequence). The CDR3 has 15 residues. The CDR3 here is CATSPTDGRRETQYF. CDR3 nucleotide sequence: TGTGCCACCAGCCCAACAGACGGACGTCGAGAGACCCAGTACTTC.

This chain's CDR3 is CASNRASGTSGSRVNTGELFF. The DNA of the CDR3 is TGTGCCAGCAACAGAGCATCCGGGACTAGCGGGAGTCGGGTGAACACCGGGGAGCTGTTTTTT. This chain uses TRBV7-8 with TRBJ2-2; 14 bases match TRBD2. The germline CDR1 and CDR2 sequences are SGHVS and FQNEAQ. V shed 7 bases, J shed 1 base, and the junction held 17 bases outside the gene matches. This CDR3 comprises 21 residues.

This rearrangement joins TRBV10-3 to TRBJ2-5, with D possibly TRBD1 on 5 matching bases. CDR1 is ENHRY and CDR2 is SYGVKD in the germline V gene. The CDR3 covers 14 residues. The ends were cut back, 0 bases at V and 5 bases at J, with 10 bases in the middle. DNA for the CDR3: TGTGCCATCAGTGAGTCGACAGATGGGGAGACCCAGTACTTC. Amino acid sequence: CAISESTDGETQYF.

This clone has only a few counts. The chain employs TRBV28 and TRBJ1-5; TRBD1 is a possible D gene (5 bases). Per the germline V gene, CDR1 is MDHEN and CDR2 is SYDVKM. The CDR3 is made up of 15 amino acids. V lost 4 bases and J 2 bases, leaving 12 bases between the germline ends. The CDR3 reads CASSSGGAGNQPQHF. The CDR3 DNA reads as TGTGCCAGCAGTTCTGGGGGAGCGGGCAATCAGCCCCAGCATTTT.

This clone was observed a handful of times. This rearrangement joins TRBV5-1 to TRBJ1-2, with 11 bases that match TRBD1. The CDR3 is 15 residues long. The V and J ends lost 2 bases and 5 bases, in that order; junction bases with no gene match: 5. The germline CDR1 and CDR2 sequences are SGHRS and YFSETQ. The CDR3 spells CASSLRTGGMYGYTF. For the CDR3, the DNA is TGCGCCAGCAGCTTACGGACAGGGGGCATGTATGGCTACACCTTC.

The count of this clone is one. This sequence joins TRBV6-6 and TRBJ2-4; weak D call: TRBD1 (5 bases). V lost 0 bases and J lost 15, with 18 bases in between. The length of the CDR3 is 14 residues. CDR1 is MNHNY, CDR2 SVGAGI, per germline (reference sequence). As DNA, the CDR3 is TGTGCCAGCAGTTACTCGACTGGGTCAGGGCCCGTGTACTTC. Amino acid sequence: CASSYSTGSGPVYF.

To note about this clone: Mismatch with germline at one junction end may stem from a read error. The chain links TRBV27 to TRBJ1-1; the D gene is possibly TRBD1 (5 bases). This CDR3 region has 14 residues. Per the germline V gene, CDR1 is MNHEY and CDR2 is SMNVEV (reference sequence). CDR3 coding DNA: TGTGCCAGCAGTCTATCAGGGACCCTACGGGGAGCTTTCTTT. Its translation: CASSLSGTLRGAFF.

In DNA, the CDR3 is TGTGCCAGTAGTAGAGGTCCGGGAGATGGCTACACCTTC. Translated: CASSRGPGDGYTF. The chain links TRBV19 to TRBJ1-2; D uncertain. Germline V gives CDR1 LNHDA, CDR2 SQIVND (reference sequence). Trimming cost V 4 bases and J 6 bases, with 12 bases left between them. The CDR3 has 13 amino acids.